The present T cell receptor (beta chain) was sequenced within a study of stem cell transplantation in POMP-related autoinflammatory disease. Profiling relied on immunoSEQ multiplex PCR, and the TCRdb table lists in-frame clones only, not all of them. The repertoire holds roughly 70,000 clones, with approximately 91% as singletons. The TCR was taken from a human patient with POMP-related autoinflammation and immune dysregulation (PRAID). The T cells may come from the graft donor. The source material was CD4+ T cells from PBMCs, sampled after stem cell transplantation.

The CDR3 is CSASILAGDLETQYF. The DNA for the CDR3 is TGCAGTGCTAGTATACTAGCGGGGGACCTAGAGACCCAGTACTTC. This chain uses TRBV20-1 with TRBJ2-5, with TRBD2 matching over 11 bases. The J segment lost 4 bases and the V segment lost 3 bases, leaving 7 bases of the junction unmatched. The CDR3 loop spans 15 amino acids. Germline-derived CDR1 and CDR2 are DFQATT and SNEGSKA (reference sequence).